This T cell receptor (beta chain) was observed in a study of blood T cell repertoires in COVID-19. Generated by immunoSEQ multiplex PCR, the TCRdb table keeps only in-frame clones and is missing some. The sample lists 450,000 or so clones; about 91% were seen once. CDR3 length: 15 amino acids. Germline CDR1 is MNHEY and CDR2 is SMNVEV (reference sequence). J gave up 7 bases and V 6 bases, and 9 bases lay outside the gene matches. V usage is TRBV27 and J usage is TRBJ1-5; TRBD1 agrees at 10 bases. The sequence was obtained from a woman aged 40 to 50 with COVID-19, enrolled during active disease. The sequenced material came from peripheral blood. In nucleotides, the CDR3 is TGTGCCAGCAGCGTCCGGGACAGGGGTAACCAGCCCCAGCATTTT. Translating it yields CASSVRDRGNQPQHF.